The 11 T cell receptor beta chains given below trace back to one sample, sequenced in a study of cytomegalovirus exposure and HLA in healthy donors (dated by TCRdb to about 2017). The library was prepared using the immunoSEQ multiplex PCR assay. TCRdb carries this immuneACCESS record with in-frame sequences only. Its versions omit some clonotypes, under half of them owing to an unresolved V gene in the studies checked, with the rest unexplained. The sample records roughly 310,000 clones, over 75% of which are singletons. About 0.96% of the sample is taken by the ten largest. Sequencing input: PBMCs. The receptors shown here come from a man younger than 45 in good health and CMV-seronegative.

The CDR3 bases are TGTGCCAGTAGTAGCGCCGGGACAGGGGAGCAAGAGACCCAGTACTTC. Translation: CASSSAGTGEQETQYF. The rearrangement uses TRBV19 and TRBJ2-5; TRBD1 aligns across 10 bases. The CDR3 totals 16 residues. Germline V lookup: CDR1 LNHDA, CDR2 SQIVND (reference sequence). V lost 4 bases, J lost 2 bases, and 7 bases stayed unmatched. The full variable domain, in which reference TRBV19 and TRBJ2-5 provide the parts outside the CDR3, is DGGITQSPKYLFRKEGQNVTLSCEQNLNHDAMYWYRQDPGQGLRLIYYSQIVNDFQKGDIAEGYSVSREKKESFPLTVTSAQKNPTAFYLCASSSAGTGEQETQYFGPGTRLLVL.

This clone was counted a single time. The chain recombines TRBV7-9 with TRBJ2-1, with a weak D call TRBD1 (5 bases). The CDR3 covers 16 residues. The germline V gene has CDR1 SEHNR and CDR2 FQNEAQ (reference sequence). The V gene lost 5 bases and the J gene lost 0 bases, with 14 bases spanning the gap. CDR3 protein: CASSPSMTASYNEQFF. In DNA form, the CDR3 reads TGTGCCAGCAGCCCCTCAATGACAGCCTCCTACAATGAGCAGTTCTTC.

This chain links TRBV4-1 with TRBJ1-2; 7 bases are a match to TRBD1. The ends lost 3 bases at V and 2 bases at J; junction bases unmatched: 0. The CDR3 is 13 amino acids. Germline assignment: CDR1 MGHRA and CDR2 YSYEKL. The chain's CDR3 is CASSQTGNYGYTF. DNA of the CDR3: TGCGCCAGCAGCCAGACAGGGAACTATGGCTACACCTTC.

The chain carries TRBV9 and TRBJ1-5; tentative D call: TRBD1 (5 bases). V lost 3 bases, J lost 1 base, and 14 bases lay in between. CDR1 and CDR2 (germline): SGDLS, YYNGEE. The CDR3 spans 16 residues. CDR3: CASSESGTVSNQPQHF. CDR3 nucleotides: TGTGCCAGCAGCGAAAGCGGGACCGTAAGCAATCAGCCCCAGCATTTT.

V and J are TRBV21-1 and TRBJ2-7; the table names TRBD2, a call not compared with the DNA. TRBV21-1 is marked as a pseudogene. The CDR3 extends over 17 amino acids. The CDR3: CASSQTRLAGATYEQYF. DNA of the CDR3: TGTGCCAGCAGCCAGACTCGACTAGCGGGGGCAACCTACGAGCAGTACTTC.

The V call is TRBV10-3, the J call TRBJ1-3; D remains unclear. Trimming left V 4 bases short and J 0 bases short, with 16 bases between. This CDR3 region has 17 residues. The V gene's germline CDR1 is ENHRY and CDR2 SYGVKD. The chain's CDR3 is CAISVLGGLISGNTIYF. Here the CDR3 DNA reads TGTGCCATCAGTGTGCTAGGAGGGCTAATCTCTGGAAACACCATATATTTT.

In this sample, this clone turned up a few times. CDR3 nucleotides: TGTGCCAGCGGACTAGGGGGTGTCCAAGAGACCCAGTACTTC. This gives the protein CASGLGGVQETQYF. This sequence joins TRBV6-5 and TRBJ2-5, with a tentative D call TRBD2 (7 bases). There are 14 residues in the CDR3. Germline loops: CDR1 MNHEY, CDR2 SVGAGI. V lost 8 bases to trimming and J lost 1 base, with 14 bases between them.

This clone occurred once. This chain links TRBV6-1 with TRBJ2-5, with 8 bases that match TRBD1. The tail of the sequence fits TRBJ2-7 better, so the J call may be wrong. This CDR3 has 16 residues. Germline values: CDR1 MNHNS, CDR2 SASEGT. CDR3: CASSERSDRVFYEQYF. CDR3 in DNA: TGTGCCAGCAGTGAGCGTTCGGACAGGGTATTTTACGAGCAGTACTTC.

This sequence joins TRBV30 and TRBJ1-6; 8 nucleotides match TRBD1. The CDR3 contains 13 residues. Trimming at V came to 5 bases and at J to 7 bases, leaving 4 bases not matched to a gene. CDR1 is GTSNPN, CDR2 SVGIG, per germline (reference sequence). In DNA form, the CDR3 reads TGTGCCTGGGGGACAGGTTGGAATTCACCCCTCCACTTT. Its protein is CAWGTGWNSPLHF.

The V call is TRBV7-6, the J call TRBJ2-2; 9 nucleotides agree with TRBD1. The CDR3 is 19 residues long. The germline CDR1 and CDR2 sequences are SGHVS and FNYEAQ. Losses at the gene ends were 2 bases for V and 4 bases for J; bases not matched to a gene: 14. CDR3 coding DNA: TGTGCCAGCAGCTTAAGTTCGGGGACAGGGTTTGGTATCACCGGGGAGCTGTTTTTT. This translates into CASSLSSGTGFGITGELFF.

This clone occurred a few times. The chain uses TRBV6-1 and TRBJ2-5, with TRBD2 matching over 12 bases. Per the germline V gene, CDR1 is MNHNS and CDR2 is SASEGT. The CDR3 has 15 residues. Trimming cost V 3 bases and J 5 bases; bases outside gene matches: 4. CDR3 residues: CASSESSGGAETQYF. As DNA, the CDR3 is TGTGCCAGCAGTGAGTCTAGCGGGGGGGCCGAGACCCAGTACTTC.